The present T cell receptor (beta chain) was sequenced within a study of T cells in Graves' hyperthyroidism and ophthalmopathy. Study-level information: Blood was drawn when the patient was first diagnosed and still untreated.

TCR beta CDR3 region amplification was performed from RNA transcripts. HTBI primers were the set used in a first-round RT-PCR of the TCR CDR3. MiXCR, run by TCRdb on the multiplex PCR reads, gives a single entry per CDR3 protein. The sample includes 300,000 to 450,000 distinct CDR3 sequences, 13% to 15% of them seen just once. Each diagnosis was grounded in clinical symptoms, serum thyroxine and TRAb, thyroid ultrasound, and orbital computed tomography. Fresh peripheral blood, around 9.3 ml of it, supplied the PBMCs. Trimming took off 6 bases at V and 7 bases at J, with 15 bases between the two ends. The CDR3 is 14 amino acids. Germline V gene lookup returns CDR1 SNHLY and CDR2 FYNNEI. Findings and limits, study-wide: Researchers report that a 13 V-J model separated ophthalmopathy from stable hyperthyroidism.

This clonotype was seen ten or more times. The antigen is undetermined. The chain joins TRBV2 to TRBJ2-2; D ambiguous. Sequencing used blood. The clonotype comes from a woman aged 25 to 39 with Graves' ophthalmopathy. CDR3 protein: CASRWQTAVGELFF. In DNA form, the CDR3 reads TGTGCCAGCAGATGGCAGACGGCAGTCGGGGAGCTGTTTTTT.